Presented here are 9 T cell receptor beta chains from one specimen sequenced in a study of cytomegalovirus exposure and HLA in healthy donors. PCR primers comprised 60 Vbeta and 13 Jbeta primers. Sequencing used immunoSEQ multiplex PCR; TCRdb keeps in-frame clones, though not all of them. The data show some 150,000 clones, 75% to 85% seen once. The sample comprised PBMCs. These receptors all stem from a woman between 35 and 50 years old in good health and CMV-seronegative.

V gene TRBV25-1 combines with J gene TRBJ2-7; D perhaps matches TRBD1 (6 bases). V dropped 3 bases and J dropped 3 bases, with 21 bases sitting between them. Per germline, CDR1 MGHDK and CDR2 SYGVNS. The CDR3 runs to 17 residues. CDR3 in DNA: TGTGCCAGCAGTGACTCGAGGACAGAAATCCACCACTACGAGCAGTACTTC. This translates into CASSDSRTEIHHYEQYF.

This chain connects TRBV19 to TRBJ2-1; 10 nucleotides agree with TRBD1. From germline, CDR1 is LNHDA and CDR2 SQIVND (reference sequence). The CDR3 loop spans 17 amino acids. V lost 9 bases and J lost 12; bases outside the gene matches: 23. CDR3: CASKSPAMGTGAYRQFF. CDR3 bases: TGTGCCAGCAAAAGTCCAGCCATGGGGACAGGGGCTTATAGGCAGTTCTTC. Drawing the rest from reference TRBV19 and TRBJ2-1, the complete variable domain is DGGITQSPKYLFRKEGQNVTLSCEQNLNHDAMYWYRQDPGQGLRLIYYSQIVNDFQKGDIAEGYSVSREKKESFPLTVTSAQKNPTAFYLCASKSPAMGTGAYRQFFGPGTRLTVL.

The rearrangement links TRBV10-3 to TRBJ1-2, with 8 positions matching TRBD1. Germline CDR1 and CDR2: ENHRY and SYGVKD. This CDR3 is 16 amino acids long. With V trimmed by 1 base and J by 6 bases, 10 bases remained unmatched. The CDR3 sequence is CAISELEGTGINGYTF. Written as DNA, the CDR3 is TGTGCCATCAGTGAGTTAGAAGGGACAGGTATTAATGGCTACACCTTC.

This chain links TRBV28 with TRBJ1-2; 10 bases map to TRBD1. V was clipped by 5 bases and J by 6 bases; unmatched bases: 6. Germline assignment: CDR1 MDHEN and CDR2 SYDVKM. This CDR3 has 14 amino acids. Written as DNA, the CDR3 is TGTGCCAGCAGTCCGGGACAGGGGAGAAATGGCTACACCTTC. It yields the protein CASSPGQGRNGYTF.

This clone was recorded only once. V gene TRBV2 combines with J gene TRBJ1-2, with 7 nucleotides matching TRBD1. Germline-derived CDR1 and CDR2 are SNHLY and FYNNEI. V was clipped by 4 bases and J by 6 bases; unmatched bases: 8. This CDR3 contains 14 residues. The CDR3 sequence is CASSVTGTADGYTF. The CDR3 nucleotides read TGTGCCAGCAGTGTCACCGGGACAGCCGATGGCTACACCTTC.

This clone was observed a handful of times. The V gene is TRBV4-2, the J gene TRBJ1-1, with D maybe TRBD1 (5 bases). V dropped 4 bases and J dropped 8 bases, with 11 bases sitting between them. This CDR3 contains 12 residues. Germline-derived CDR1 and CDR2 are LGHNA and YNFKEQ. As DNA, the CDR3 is TGTGCCAGCAGCCCTTCCCGACAGGAAGCTTTCTTT. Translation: CASSPSRQEAFF.

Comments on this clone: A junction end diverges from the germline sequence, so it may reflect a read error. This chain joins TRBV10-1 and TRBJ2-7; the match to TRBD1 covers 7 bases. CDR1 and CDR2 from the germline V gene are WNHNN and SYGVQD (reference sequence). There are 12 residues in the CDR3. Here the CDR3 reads CASSEPGQLETF. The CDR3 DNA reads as TGCGCCAGCAGTGAGCCGGGACAGTTGGAGACTTTC.

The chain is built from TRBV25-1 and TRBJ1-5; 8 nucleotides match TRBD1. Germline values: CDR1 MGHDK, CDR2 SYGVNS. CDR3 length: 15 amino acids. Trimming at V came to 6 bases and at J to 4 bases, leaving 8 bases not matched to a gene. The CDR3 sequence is CASRGTGGWNQPQHF. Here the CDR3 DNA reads TGTGCCAGCAGGGGAACAGGGGGTTGGAATCAGCCCCAGCATTTT.

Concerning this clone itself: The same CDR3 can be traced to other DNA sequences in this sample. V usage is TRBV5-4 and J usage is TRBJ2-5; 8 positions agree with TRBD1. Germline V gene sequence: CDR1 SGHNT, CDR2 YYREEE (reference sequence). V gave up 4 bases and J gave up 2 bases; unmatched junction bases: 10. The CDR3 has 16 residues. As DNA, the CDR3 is TGTGCCAGCAGCGCAAGGACAGGGACCCATCAAGAGACCCAGTACTTC. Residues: CASSARTGTHQETQYF.